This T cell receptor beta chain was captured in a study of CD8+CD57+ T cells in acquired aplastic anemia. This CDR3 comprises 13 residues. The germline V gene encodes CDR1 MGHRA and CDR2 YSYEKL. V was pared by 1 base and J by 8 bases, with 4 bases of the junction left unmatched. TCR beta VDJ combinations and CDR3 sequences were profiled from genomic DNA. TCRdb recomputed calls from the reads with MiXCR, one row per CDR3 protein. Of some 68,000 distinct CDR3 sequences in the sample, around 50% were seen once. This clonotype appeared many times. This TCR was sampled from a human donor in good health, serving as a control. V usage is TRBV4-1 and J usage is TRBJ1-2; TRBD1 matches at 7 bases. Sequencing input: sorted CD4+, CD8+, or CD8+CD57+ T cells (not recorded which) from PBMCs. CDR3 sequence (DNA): TGCGCCAGCAGCCAAGGAGGGGGCACGGGCTACACCTTC. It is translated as CASSQGGGTGYTF.